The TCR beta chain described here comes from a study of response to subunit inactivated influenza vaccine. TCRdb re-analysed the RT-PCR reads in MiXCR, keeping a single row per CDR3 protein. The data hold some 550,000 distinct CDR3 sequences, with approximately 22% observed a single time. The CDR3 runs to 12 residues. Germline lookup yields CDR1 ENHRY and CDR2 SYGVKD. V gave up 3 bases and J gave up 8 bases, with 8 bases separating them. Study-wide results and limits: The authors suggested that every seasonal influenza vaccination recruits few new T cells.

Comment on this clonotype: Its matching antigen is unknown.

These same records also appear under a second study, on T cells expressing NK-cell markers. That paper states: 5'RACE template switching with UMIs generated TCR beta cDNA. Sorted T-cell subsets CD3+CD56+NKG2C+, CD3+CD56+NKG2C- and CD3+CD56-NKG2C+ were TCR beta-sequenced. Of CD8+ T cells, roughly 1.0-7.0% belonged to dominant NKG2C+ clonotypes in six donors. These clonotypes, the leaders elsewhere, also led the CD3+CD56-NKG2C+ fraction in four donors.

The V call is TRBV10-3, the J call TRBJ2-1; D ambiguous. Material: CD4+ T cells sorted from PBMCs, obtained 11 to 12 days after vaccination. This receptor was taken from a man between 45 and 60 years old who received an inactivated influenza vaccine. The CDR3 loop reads CAISELVDEQFF. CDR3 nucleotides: TGTGCCATCAGTGAACTTGTTGATGAGCAGTTCTTC.